Listed below are T cell receptor beta chains from one sample, sequenced in a study of radiation and T cells in renal cell carcinoma. Assay: immunoSEQ multiplex PCR; the TCRdb copy retains only in-frame clones and omits some. The sample has some 5,600 clones, roughly 72% seen once. The input for sequencing was tumor tissue, taken from a patient whose treatment was nephrectomy without radiotherapy. The receptors stem from a human donor with renal cell carcinoma. Each CDR3 is given with its conserved first and last residue. D genes are given only for firm matches. Expanded clones get a size class; other rows say once, few or many, or leave the size out.

cdr3_aa	cdr3_nt	j_call	cdr3_length	d_call	v_call	clone_size
CASGSHTDYGYTF	TGTGCCAGCGGGAGCCACACGGACTATGGCTACACCTTC	TRBJ1-2	13	-	TRBV27	-
CASSPNRLEQFF	TGTGCCAGCTCACCGAACCGGCTGGAGCAGTTCTTC	TRBJ2-1	12	-	TRBV18	-
CASSFGGIRTDTQYF	TGTGCCAGCAGCTTCGGGGGCATTCGCACAGATACGCAGTATTTT	TRBJ2-3	15	-	TRBV11-1	once
CASSYEDTGELFF	TGTGCCAGCAGCTATGAGGACACCGGGGAGCTGTTTTTT	TRBJ2-2	13	-	TRBV5-4	-
CASSPEAGANVLTF	TGTGCCAGCAGTCCTGAAGCTGGGGCCAACGTCCTGACTTTC	TRBJ2-6	14	-	TRBV2	few
CASSLEGSYEQYF	TGTGCCAGCAGTTTGGAGGGCTCCTACGAGCAGTACTTC	TRBJ2-7	13	-	TRBV28	few
CASSSRVGLDTQYF	TGTGCCAGCAGCTCTAGGGTCGGGTTGGATACGCAGTATTTT	TRBJ2-3	14	-	TRBV11-1	once
CASSSGGTEAFF	TGTGCCAGCAGCTCAGGGGGGACTGAAGCTTTCTTT	TRBJ1-1	12	TRBD1	TRBV11-3	few
CASSTGQSYEQYF	TGTGCCAGCAGCACCGGACAGTCCTACGAGCAGTACTTC	TRBJ2-7	13	-	TRBV7-2	once
CASSLMAGANTGELFF	TGTGCCAGCAGCTTAATGGCGGGAGCGAACACCGGGGAGCTGTTTTTT	TRBJ2-2	16	TRBD2	TRBV7-2	-
CASSPGDRYTGELFF	TGTGCCAGCAGTCCTGGGGACAGGTACACCGGGGAGCTGTTTTTT	TRBJ2-2	15	TRBD1	TRBV27	-
CASSLVGGTYEQYF	TGTGCCAGCAGCTTGGTTGGCGGAACCTACGAGCAGTACTTC	TRBJ2-7	14	-	TRBV5-4	-
CASSFGISYEQYF	TGTGCCAGCAGTTTCGGGATTTCGTACGAGCAGTACTTC	TRBJ2-7	13	-	TRBV27	-
CASRTSRGPESGCEQYF	TGTGCCAGCAGGACGTCGAGGGGGCCCGAGTCGGGCTGCGAGCAGTACTTC	TRBJ2-7	17	TRBD1	TRBV7-3	-
CASRPTGLGNTIYF	TGCGCCAGCAGGCCGACAGGGCTTGGAAACACCATATATTTT	TRBJ1-3	14	TRBD1	TRBV23-1	-
CASSPPSGQETQYF	TGTGCCAGCTCACCCCCATCAGGGCAAGAGACCCAGTACTTC	TRBJ2-5	14	-	TRBV18	-
CASSLSIRVDTEAFF	TGTGCCAGCAGTTTATCGATAAGGGTGGACACTGAAGCTTTCTTT	TRBJ1-1	15	-	TRBV27	-
CASEGPEQYF	TGTGCCAGCGAGGGACCCGAGCAGTACTTC	TRBJ2-7	10	-	TRBV2	large
CASSHRGFGRAFF	TGTGCCAGCAGCCACAGGGGTTTCGGGAGAGCTTTCTTT	TRBJ1-1	13	-	TRBV14	few
CASSVAAREWVGELFF	TGTGCCAGCAGCGTAGCTGCGCGGGAGTGGGTCGGGGAGCTGTTTTTT	TRBJ2-2	16	TRBD2	TRBV9	medium-sized
CASSPSGGSGELFF	TGTGCCAGCAGCCCCTCCGGAGGATCCGGGGAGCTGTTTTTT	TRBJ2-2	14	-	TRBV7-3	-
CASREPGYNEQFF	TGCGCCAGCAGAGAACCAGGGTACAATGAGCAGTTCTTC	TRBJ2-1	13	-	TRBV5-1	-
CASRPGTDPSYEQYF	TGTGCCAGCAGACCTGGCACGGACCCCTCCTACGAGCAGTACTTC	TRBJ2-7	15	-	TRBV27	-